This T cell receptor (beta chain) originates from a study of vaccination and CD4 T cells after COVID-19 (dated by TCRdb to between 2021 and 2024). Looking at the study overall: Convalescent patients had a positive SARS-CoV-2 result on nasal swab PCR, and of these patients, some 10 had mild disease and one had severe disease. The convalescent cohort comprised six males and four females, including two Hispanic individuals, seven Caucasians, two Asians and one multiracial person. Two doses of either the Pfizer-BioNTech BNT162b2 vaccine (n=8) or the Moderna mRNA-1273 vaccine (n=2) were administered to participants. Post-COVID blood samples were collected from convalescent patients a median of about 92 days after diagnosis, with a range of roughly 30 to 170 days. The time from the second vaccine dose to post-vaccine blood sampling had a median of roughly 77 days and ranged from roughly 12 to 250 days. Culture stimuli were overlapping spike peptide pools from SARS-CoV-2 and from the common cold coronaviruses HCoV-NL63, HCoV-OC43 and HCoV-229E. Control cultures used a CEFX viral epitope pool as positive control, an HIV-1 Nef peptide pool as negative control, or no peptide. In roughly 10 COVID-19 convalescent patients and several infection-naive healthy vaccine recipients, the spike-specific CD4+ TCR repertoire before mRNA vaccination was compared with the repertoire after mRNA vaccination.

The library was produced with PCR. TCR sequencing of DNA from cultured CD4+ T cells used the Oncomine TCR Beta short-read assay at the Johns Hopkins FTIC core. Genomic DNA was extracted from the cultured CD4+ T cells with the QIAamp micro DNA kit. Oncomine TCR Beta libraries made from cultured CD4+ T cells were pooled using unique dual indexes and sequenced on an Illumina iSeq 100. The authors' pipeline ran thus. Non-productive sequences were removed, and CDR3s not starting with C, not ending with F or W, or shorter than 7 amino acids were discarded. Antigen-specific clonotypes were identified with the MANAFEST web application by comparing peptide-stimulated wells with reference and other culture wells. For a clone to be called positive, the clone needed an FDR below 0.05, an odds ratio above 5, and a productive frequency above 0.1% in at least two of three replicate wells. A clonotype was classed as cross-reactive if the clonotype showed significant expansion both in SARS-CoV-2 spike wells and in at least one common cold coronavirus spike condition. Levenshtein distances (stringdist) and unrooted phylogenetic trees (ape) in R version 3.6.1 were used to assess CDR3 homology. TCRdb trimmed the raw reads at Q25, called clones with MiXCR and kept productive beta chains. Entries that share a CDR3 protein sequence are merged under the most common genes and DNA. TCRdb, not the original authors, processed these V and J calls. A total of roughly 13,000 distinct CDR3 sequences appear in this sample, around 64% of them only once. The leading ten clones occupy just under 20% of the sample.

The investigation overall reported the following: In convalescent patients, a median around 83% of post-vaccine SARS-CoV-2-reactive clones were detected only after vaccination, and vaccine-specific priming was suggested by this finding. The median count of SARS-CoV-2-reactive clonotypes went up from 20 to 25 after infection to 38 after vaccination, although the change was not significant. Of the vaccine-specific clones found in convalescent patients, nearly all (304 of 307) were mono-reactive for SARS-CoV-2 spike instead of being cross-reactive with common cold coronaviruses. Only a relatively small number of convalescent patients were included in the study, and early timepoints following natural infection were not analyzed.

The sample's treatment or condition label, decoded: approximately 10-day PBMC culture with coronavirus spike peptide pools or control peptides (ViraFEST assay). The ViraFEST assay was used in the study, in which antigen-specific T cells were expanded with peptide pools and expanded clonotypes were subsequently identified by TCR sequencing. The convalescent patients' positive SARS-CoV-2 PCR tests were from March to December 2020, which was before the Alpha, Beta and Delta variants emerged in the United States. About 2 million PBMCs per well were cultured in IMDM with approximately 5% human AB serum and 8.5 to 10 IU/ml IL-2, plus 10 ug/ml peptide pools. Half of the culture medium was replaced with fresh IL-2-containing medium on days 3 and 7. Once the cells had been in culture for 9 to 10 days, the EasySep CD4+ T cell isolation kit was used to isolate CD4+ T cells by negative selection. Ficoll-Paque Plus gradient centrifugation was used to isolate PBMCs from whole blood, and the isolated PBMCs were then either used fresh or cryopreserved at -140C. In general, triplicate wells were set up for every culture condition.

Trimming takes 2 bases from V and 5 bases from J, and the germline ends sit 12 bases apart. The CDR3 holds 15 amino acids from the cysteine to the phenylalanine. Only the CDR3 region is kept as DNA, spanning 45 bases read in frame from base 1. Reading the germline V gene gives CDR1 SGHTA and CDR2 FQGTGA. Concerning this clonotype: Its antigen is unknown. Base qualities were left out, and no much larger clone turns up one base away.

The clonotype comes from a human donor who had recovered from COVID-19. The sample consisted of CD4+ T cells from blood, cultured in vitro. The V gene is TRBV7-3 and the J gene is TRBJ2-2, with the D gene call left open. The CDR3 protein: CASSLDPVGTGELFF. At the DNA level, the sequence is TGTGCCAGCAGCTTAGATCCGGTGGGGACCGGGGAGCTGTTTTTT.